A single sample gave rise to the 8 T cell receptor beta chains below, sequenced in a study of cytomegalovirus exposure and HLA in healthy donors. The PCR contained 60 Vbeta and 13 Jbeta primers. The protocol was immunoSEQ multiplex PCR, while the TCRdb copy is restricted to in-frame clones and leaves out a portion. The table records almost 70,000 clones, around 66% of them present only once. What was sequenced was PBMCs. These TCRs come from a male donor in good health and CMV-seropositive.

The V gene is TRBV5-6, the J gene TRBJ2-3, with 7 bases lining up with TRBD2. Germline V gives CDR1 SGHDT, CDR2 YYEEEE. V shed 4 bases and J 2 bases; nucleotides not matched to a gene: 13. The CDR3 contains 17 residues. As DNA, the CDR3 is TGTGCCAGCAGCCGATGGGTAGCGGGCACTATCACAGATACGCAGTATTTT. This translates into CASSRWVAGTITDTQYF.

The CDR3 protein is CASSDRDNYGYTF. As DNA, the CDR3 is TGTGCCAGCAGCGACAGGGATAACTATGGCTACACCTTC. The rearrangement uses TRBV27 and TRBJ1-2; 7 bases are shared with TRBD1. This CDR3 has 13 amino acids. Germline trimming cut 6 bases from V and 1 base from J; bases unmatched to any gene: 2. CDR1 and CDR2 (germline): MNHEY, SMNVEV (reference sequence).

This rearrangement joins TRBV21-1 to TRBJ2-2; no check of the table's D call, TRBD2, against the DNA was made. TRBV21-1 is labeled a pseudogene. The CDR3 sequence is 17 residues long. Here the CDR3 DNA reads TGTGCCAGCAGCAAGGGGGGAAAACAGCGAGACACCGGGGAGCTGTTTTTT. Protein product: CASSKGGKQRDTGELFF.

The rearrangement joins TRBV7-2 to TRBJ2-5; D is perhaps TRBD2 (5 bases). V lost 5 bases, J lost 11 bases, and 27 bases lay in between. Germline V gives CDR1 SGHTA, CDR2 FQGNSA. This CDR3 comprises 16 residues. The CDR3 is CASSPQAVSSGKSQYF. The CDR3 nucleotides are TGTGCCAGCAGCCCCCAAGCGGTCTCGTCCGGGAAGAGTCAGTACTTC.

The rearrangement joins TRBV5-6 to TRBJ2-2; 10 nucleotides align to TRBD2. Germline V gene lookup returns CDR1 SGHDT and CDR2 YYEEEE. This CDR3 is built from 16 residues. With V trimmed by 1 base and J by 7 bases, 7 bases remained unmatched. The CDR3 protein is CASSLSGGAVDGELFF. As DNA, the CDR3 is TGTGCCAGCAGCTTGAGCGGGGGGGCCGTCGACGGGGAGCTGTTTTTT.

The chain links TRBV5-1 to TRBJ2-7; TRBD1 is a possible D gene (6 bases). This CDR3 is built from 15 residues. Germline V gene sequence: CDR1 SGHRS, CDR2 YFSETQ. The V end lost 0 bases, the J end lost 2 bases, and 12 bases lay between the germline ends. The CDR3 here is CASSLARTETYEQYF. The CDR3 DNA follows: TGCGCCAGCAGCTTGGCCCGGACAGAGACCTACGAGCAGTACTTC.

The V call is TRBV9, the J call TRBJ1-1; possibly TRBD1 for D (6 bases). Trimming removed 3 bases from V and 2 bases from J, with 11 bases in between. Germline lookup yields CDR1 SGDLS and CDR2 YYNGEE. CDR3 length: 14 amino acids. The CDR3 loop is CASSELTGNTEAFF. DNA for the CDR3: TGTGCCAGCAGCGAATTGACAGGAAACACTGAAGCTTTCTTT.

The chain has TRBV7-2 and TRBJ2-5, with TRBD2 as a possible D gene (5 bases). The CDR3 contains 15 residues. Trimming cost V 0 bases and J 5 bases, with 13 bases left between them. The germline V gene encodes CDR1 SGHTA and CDR2 FQGNSA. The CDR3 loop reads CASSLAGSGGETQYF. The CDR3 DNA sequence: TGTGCCAGCAGCTTAGCGGGCTCCGGCGGGGAGACCCAGTACTTC.